This entry describes one T cell receptor beta chain. TCRdb independently ran MiXCR on the 5' RACE reads; one entry per CDR3 protein. The table lists around 550,000 distinct CDR3 sequences, under 25% of them singletons. The trim removed 4 bases at V and 8 bases at J, leaving 11 bases unmatched. Germline V gene lookup returns CDR1 SGHRS and CDR2 YFSETQ. The length of the CDR3 is 16 residues. The data derive from a study of T cells after yellow fever vaccination. The source is a man aged 25 to 45 who received the YFV17D yellow fever vaccine. V usage is TRBV5-1 and J usage is TRBJ1-4; 10 nucleotides agree with TRBD1. The material was PBMCs, obtained 15 days after the yellow fever booster vaccination. CDR3 DNA: TGCGCCAGCAGCCCCCTTCCCGGGACAGGGGAAGAAAAACTGTTTTTT. It is translated as CASSPLPGTGEEKLFF.